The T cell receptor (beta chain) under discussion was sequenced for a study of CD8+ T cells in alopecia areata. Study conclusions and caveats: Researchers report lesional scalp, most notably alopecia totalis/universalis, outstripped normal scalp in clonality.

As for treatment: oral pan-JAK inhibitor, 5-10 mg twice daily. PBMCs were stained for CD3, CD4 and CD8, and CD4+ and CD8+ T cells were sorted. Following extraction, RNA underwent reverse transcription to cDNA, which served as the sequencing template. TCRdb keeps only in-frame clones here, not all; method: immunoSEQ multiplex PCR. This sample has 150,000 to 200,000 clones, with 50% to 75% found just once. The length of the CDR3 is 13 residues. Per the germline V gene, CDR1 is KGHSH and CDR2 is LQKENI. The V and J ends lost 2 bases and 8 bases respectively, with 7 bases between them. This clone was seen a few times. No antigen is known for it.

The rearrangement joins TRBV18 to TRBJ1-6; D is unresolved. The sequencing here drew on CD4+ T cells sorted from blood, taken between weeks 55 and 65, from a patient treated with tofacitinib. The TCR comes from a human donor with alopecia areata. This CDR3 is CASSPWTYSPLHF. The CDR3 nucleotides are TGTGCCAGCTCACCATGGACCTATTCACCCCTCCACTTT.